The 11 T cell receptor beta chains below come from one sample, sequenced in a study of identical twins. TCRdb fed the 5' RACE reads into MiXCR, producing one record per CDR3 protein. The sample holds about 240,000 distinct CDR3 sequences; about an eighth are singletons and the top ten take about 4%. This same sample was also part of a study on yellow fever vaccine responses in identical twins.

Sequences were obtained from memory (CD45RO+) T cells sorted from blood. All receptors derive from a woman aged 18-35 years in good health.

This chain joins TRBV6-6 and TRBJ2-7; perhaps TRBD2 as D (6 bases). The CDR3 extends over 13 amino acids. Germline CDR1 and CDR2: MNHNY and SVGAGI (reference sequence). Between the trimmed V and J ends, which lost 6 bases and 5 bases, there was a span of 14 bases. The CDR3 reads CASRANGGDEQYF. For the CDR3, the DNA is TGTGCCAGCAGGGCTAACGGGGGAGACGAGCAGTACTTC.

The chain is built from TRBV7-2 and TRBJ2-3, with D perhaps TRBD1 (8 bases). Germline CDR1 reads SGHTA; CDR2 reads FQGNSA. V lost 5 bases and J lost 5, with 14 bases in between. The CDR3 extends over 14 amino acids. The CDR3 loop reads CASSQDREGDTQYF. The CDR3 DNA sequence: TGTGCCAGCAGCCAGGACAGGGAGGGAGATACGCAGTATTTT.

This clonotype was recorded many times. The chain combines TRBV29-1 with TRBJ2-2; the D is unclear. Germline V gene sequence: CDR1 SQVTM, CDR2 ANQGSEA. The CDR3 spans 13 residues. Trimming removed 2 bases at V and 5 bases at J, with 9 bases between. CDR3 sequence: CSVESDRTGELFF. The CDR3 DNA reads TGCAGCGTTGAATCGGACCGGACCGGGGAGCTGTTTTTT.

The chain links TRBV20-1 to TRBJ2-1; maybe TRBD2 (6 bases). The CDR3 loop spans 20 amino acids. Trimming removed 2 bases from V and 4 bases from J, with 30 bases in between. Germline-derived CDR1 and CDR2 are DFQATT and SNEGSKA (reference sequence). This CDR3 reads CSARTDLSRDPSLIYNEQFF. CDR3 sequence (DNA): TGCAGTGCTAGAACGGACTTGTCGCGGGACCCCTCCCTTATATACAATGAGCAGTTCTTC.

The J gene is TRBJ2-1, the V gene TRBV7-8; D is possibly TRBD1 (5 bases). The V end lost 3 bases, the J end lost 10 bases, and 7 bases lay between the germline ends. The CDR3 contains 11 residues. The germline gives CDR1 SGHVS, CDR2 FQNEAQ. The CDR3 bases are TGTGCCAGCAGCTTTAGGACAGAGCAGTTCTTC. Amino acid sequence: CASSFRTEQFF.

The chain joins TRBV20-1 to TRBJ2-3; D is possibly TRBD2 (5 bases). The CDR3 has 16 residues. Germline assignment: CDR1 DFQATT and CDR2 SNEGSKA (reference sequence). With 4 bases removed from V and 1 base from J, the gap between germline ends came to 18 bases. The CDR3 nucleotides are TGCAGTGCTATAAGAGGGATTAGGGTCCGCACAGATACGCAGTATTTT. This translates into CSAIRGIRVRTDTQYF.

This clonotype was picked up a small number of times. The rearrangement joins TRBV27 to TRBJ1-5, with D hard to call. The CDR3 runs to 13 residues. Germline V gives CDR1 MNHEY, CDR2 SMNVEV (reference sequence). V dropped 2 bases and J dropped 6 bases, with 8 bases sitting between them. CDR3 in amino acids: CASSLKGFQPQHF. CDR3 in DNA: TGTGCCAGCAGTTTAAAAGGATTTCAGCCCCAGCATTTT.

J is TRBJ2-5 and V is TRBV19; 7 nucleotides match TRBD2. CDR3 length equals 13 residues. Germline loops: CDR1 LNHDA, CDR2 SQIVND (reference sequence). Trimming removed 8 bases from V and 2 bases from J; junction bases left unmatched: 5. CDR3 DNA sequence: TGTGCCAGTCGCCAGGGAGGGCAAGAGACCCAGTACTTC. Translating it yields CASRQGGQETQYF. The complete variable domain, with remaining parts taken from reference TRBV19 and TRBJ2-5, reads DGGITQSPKYLFRKEGQNVTLSCEQNLNHDAMYWYRQDPGQGLRLIYYSQIVNDFQKGDIAEGYSVSREKKESFPLTVTSAQKNPTAFYLCASRQGGQETQYFGPGTRLLVL.

V usage is TRBV4-3 and J usage is TRBJ2-2, with 10 bases aligning to TRBD1. The length of the CDR3 is 14 residues. From germline, CDR1 is LGHNA and CDR2 YSLEER. V lost 4 bases to trimming and J lost 6 bases; unmatched junction nucleotides: 2. CDR3 coding DNA: TGCGCCAGCAGCCTTGGGACAGGGGCCGGGGAGCTGTTTTTT. It yields the protein CASSLGTGAGELFF.

The genes are TRBV7-2 and TRBJ2-5; D might be TRBD2 (5 bases). The CDR3 extends over 13 amino acids. Looked up from germline, CDR1 is SGHTA and CDR2 is FQGNSA. The V end was cut by 7 bases, the J end by 5 bases, with 14 bases between. The CDR3 region is CASIKSRGETQYF. The CDR3 DNA reads as TGTGCCAGCATCAAGTCCCGAGGGGAGACCCAGTACTTC.

There are a few counts of this clonotype. The chain combines TRBV27 with TRBJ2-3; D may be TRBD2 (7 bases). Trimming shortened V by 5 bases and J by 3 bases, and 18 bases separated the two germline ends. Germline V gene sequence: CDR1 MNHEY, CDR2 SMNVEV (reference sequence). The CDR3 spans 16 residues. In DNA form, the CDR3 reads TGTGCCAGCAGTCCCCCATGGGGGGGCTGGACAGATACGCAGTATTTT. Protein: CASSPPWGGWTDTQYF.